Each of the 14 T cell receptor beta chains below was sequenced from the same sample in a study of PD-L1 blockade in urothelial cancer. Only in-frame clones appear in the TCRdb table, and some are missing; sequencing was by immunoSEQ multiplex PCR. Altogether tens of thousands of clones are present, 81% being singletons, with the ten largest covering approximately 2.9%. Material: PBMCs, obtained around atezolizumab (anti-PD-L1) treatment. The receptor set was obtained from a man aged 65 to 79 with urothelial cancer.

The V gene is TRBV10-3, the J gene TRBJ1-1; tentatively, D is TRBD1 (6 bases). The CDR3 has 13 residues. Trimming cost V 5 bases and J 6 bases, with 13 bases left between them. Germline V CDR1 and CDR2: ENHRY, SYGVKD. Here the CDR3 DNA reads TGTGCCATCAGTCGGGACATTCGCGCTGAAGCTTTCTTT. Translating it yields CAISRDIRAEAFF.

The chain couples TRBV10-3 to TRBJ2-7; D is unclear. The ends were cut back, 3 bases at V and 2 bases at J, with 11 bases in the middle. Per germline, CDR1 ENHRY and CDR2 SYGVKD. The CDR3 is 14 residues long. CDR3 region: CAISESQSTYEQYF. The CDR3 DNA reads TGTGCCATCAGTGAATCTCAGTCCACCTACGAGCAGTACTTC.

The chain has TRBV11-2 and TRBJ1-4; unclear D gene. V dropped 5 bases and J dropped 8 bases, with 15 bases sitting between them. CDR1 SGHAT and CDR2 FQNNGV come from the germline V gene. The CDR3 extends over 14 amino acids. The CDR3 loop is CASSGGNTHEKLFF. The CDR3 region has the DNA TGTGCCAGCAGCGGAGGAAACACCCACGAAAAACTGTTTTTT.

The V gene is TRBV7-9, the J gene TRBJ1-2, with 7 bases that match TRBD1. This CDR3 is 13 amino acids long. The germline V gene has CDR1 SEHNR and CDR2 FQNEAQ (reference sequence). V gave up 1 base and J gave up 8 bases; unmatched junction bases: 4. The CDR3 sequence is CASSLGQGQGYTF. CDR3 nucleotide sequence: TGTGCCAGCAGCTTAGGACAGGGCCAGGGCTACACCTTC.

The chain joins TRBV6-6 to TRBJ1-1, with 8 bases lining up with TRBD1. The J segment lost 0 bases and the V segment lost 7 bases, leaving 10 bases of the junction unmatched. From germline, CDR1 is MNHNY and CDR2 SVGAGI (reference sequence). This CDR3 is 16 amino acids long. The CDR3 is CASTRRTGRMNTEAFF. The CDR3 coding sequence is TGTGCCAGCACCAGAAGGACAGGGAGGATGAACACTGAAGCTTTCTTT.

The chain carries TRBV7-5 and TRBJ1-5. TRBV7-5 is given as a pseudogene. The CDR3 loop spans 13 amino acids. CDR3 amino acids: CALGRPSNQPQHF. The CDR3 nucleotides read TGTGCCCTAGGGAGACCTAGCAATCAGCCCCAGCATTTT.

This clone was detected once. The genes are TRBV4-2 and TRBJ2-7, with 11 bases lining up with TRBD2. CDR1 is LGHNA, CDR2 YNFKEQ, per germline. The CDR3 sequence is 13 residues long. J gave up 3 bases and V 7 bases, and 2 bases lay outside the gene matches. CDR3 bases: TGTGCCAGCACTACTAGCGGGAGCTACGAGCAGTACTTC. It translates to CASTTSGSYEQYF.

This clone appeared a few times. The chain uses TRBV7-2 and TRBJ2-1; 10 bases align to TRBD2. The V and J ends lost 6 bases and 15 bases, in that order; junction bases with no gene match: 8. CDR1 SGHTA and CDR2 FQGNSA come from the germline V gene. The length of the CDR3 is 12 residues. In DNA form, the CDR3 reads TGTGCCAGCAGGCCACTAGCGGGAAGGTTGTTCTTC. Residues: CASRPLAGRLFF.

This clone was counted a single time. J is TRBJ1-2 and V is TRBV19; TRBD1 is a possible D gene (6 bases). V was shortened by 3 bases and J by 3 bases, with 8 bases between the two germline ends. Germline loops: CDR1 LNHDA, CDR2 SQIVND (reference sequence). The CDR3 runs to 13 residues. The CDR3 nucleotides read TGTGCCAGTAGTATGAGACAGGACTATGGCTACACCTTC. It encodes CASSMRQDYGYTF. The full variable domain, its missing parts supplied by reference TRBV19 and TRBJ1-2, is DGGITQSPKYLFRKEGQNVTLSCEQNLNHDAMYWYRQDPGQGLRLIYYSQIVNDFQKGDIAEGYSVSREKKESFPLTVTSAQKNPTAFYLCASSMRQDYGYTFGSGTRLTVV.

This clone has a handful of counts. This chain joins TRBV10-3 and TRBJ2-7, with D possibly being TRBD2 (5 bases). The CDR3 is made up of 14 amino acids. The ends were cut back, 0 bases at V and 6 bases at J, with 12 bases in the middle. From germline, CDR1 is ENHRY and CDR2 SYGVKD. The CDR3 DNA follows: TGTGCCATCAGTGAGTCACGGGATTTGGGCGAGCAGTACTTC. Translation gives CAISESRDLGEQYF.

The V gene is TRBV14, the J gene TRBJ2-5; 9 nucleotides agree with TRBD2. CDR1 and CDR2 (germline): SGHDN, FVKESK. V lost 3 bases and J lost 5; bases outside the gene matches: 16. The CDR3 has 18 amino acids. In nucleotides, the CDR3 is TGTGCCAGCAGCCACCACCAATCCAGACTAGCGGTTCGGGAGACCCAGTACTTC. It is translated as CASSHHQSRLAVRETQYF.

The rearrangement links TRBV5-1 to TRBJ2-3, with TRBD2 matching over 8 bases. The length of the CDR3 is 14 residues. V lost 7 bases to trimming and J lost 4 bases; unmatched junction nucleotides: 8. In germline, CDR1 is SGHRS, CDR2 YFSETQ. The CDR3 region is CASGNSGMPDTQYF. CDR3 nucleotides: TGCGCCAGCGGCAATAGCGGGATGCCAGATACGCAGTATTTT.

The V and J genes are TRBV7-9 and TRBJ2-3; D unresolved. Germline loops: CDR1 SEHNR, CDR2 FQNEAQ (reference sequence). The V end lost 5 bases, the J end lost 3 bases, and 18 bases lay between the germline ends. This CDR3 region has 16 residues. The CDR3: CASSAVERPGTDTQYF. CDR3 bases: TGTGCCAGCAGCGCGGTGGAGAGACCGGGTACAGATACGCAGTATTTT.

This clone was counted a single time. This rearrangement joins TRBV4-3 to TRBJ2-1; weak D call: TRBD2 (6 bases). CDR3 length: 16 residues. The germline CDR1 and CDR2 sequences are LGHNA and YSLEER. Deletions cut 2 bases from V and 4 bases from J, with 15 bases between. The CDR3 loop reads CASSQHLAEVYNEQFF. The CDR3 DNA follows: TGCGCCAGCAGCCAACATTTAGCGGAGGTGTACAATGAGCAGTTCTTC.